Listed here are 14 T cell receptor beta chains from one sample, sequenced in a study of cytomegalovirus exposure and HLA in healthy donors. The PCR employed 60 Vbeta primers together with 13 Jbeta primers. Using immunoSEQ multiplex PCR, the repertoire was profiled, and TCRdb retains in-frame clones only, with some absent. The data contain around 210,000 clones, about 85% of them singletons. Source material: PBMCs. The origin of the receptors is a girl aged 2 to 10 in good health and CMV-seronegative.

This chain connects TRBV7-9 to TRBJ2-7, with 8 nucleotides matching TRBD2. Germline CDR1 reads SEHNR; CDR2 reads FQNEAQ (reference sequence). CDR3 length: 15 amino acids. The V gene end was trimmed by 3 bases and the J gene end by 6 bases; junction bases not matched to a gene: 10. The chain's CDR3 is CASSLVWAGGLEQYF. The CDR3 bases are TGTGCCAGCAGCTTGGTCTGGGCGGGGGGTCTCGAGCAGTACTTC.

In nucleotides, the CDR3 is TGTGCCAGCAGCCTCCGACAGTGGTATTCACCCCTCCACTTT. Its protein is CASSLRQWYSPLHF. The chain combines TRBV14 with TRBJ1-6; TRBD1 is a possible D gene (5 bases). The germline CDR1 and CDR2 sequences are SGHDN and FVKESK. The CDR3 consists of 14 residues. Trimming shortened V by 4 bases and J by 8 bases, and 12 bases separated the two germline ends.

This chain links TRBV18 with TRBJ2-7; 9 bases match TRBD2. Losses at the gene ends were 1 base for V and 2 bases for J; bases not matched to a gene: 6. CDR1 and CDR2 from the germline V gene are KGHSH and LQKENI. The CDR3 sequence is 16 residues long. The CDR3 sequence: CASSPRGLAGTYEQYF. CDR3 DNA sequence: TGTGCCAGCTCACCACGGGGGCTAGCGGGAACCTACGAGCAGTACTTC.

This rearrangement joins TRBV5-6 to TRBJ1-3; D might be TRBD1 (5 bases). The germline V gene encodes CDR1 SGHDT and CDR2 YYEEEE. CDR3 length equals 14 residues. Deletions cut 1 base from V and 2 bases from J, with 7 bases between. CDR3 protein: CASSLWGAGNTIYF. The CDR3 region has the DNA TGTGCCAGCAGCTTGTGGGGGGCTGGAAACACCATATATTTT.

The chain links TRBV12-5 to TRBJ2-7, with D hard to call. CDR3 size: 13 residues. Germline V gene data show CDR1 as LGHNT and CDR2 as FRNRAP. V gave up 5 bases and J gave up 5 bases, with 13 bases separating them. The CDR3 DNA is TGTGCTAGTGGTGCGGATTACTGGCACGAGCAGTACTTC. Translating it yields CASGADYWHEQYF. The full variable domain, in which reference TRBV12-5 and TRBJ2-7 provide the parts outside the CDR3, is DARVTQTPRHKVTEMGQEVTMRCQPILGHNTVFWYRQTMMQGLELLAYFRNRAPLDDSGMPKDRFSAEMPDATLATLKIQPSEPRDSAVYFCASGADYWHEQYFGPGTRLTVT.

This chain joins TRBV25-1 and TRBJ1-2, with 9 bases that match TRBD1. The CDR3 contains 14 residues. Per germline, CDR1 MGHDK and CDR2 SYGVNS. The ends lost 7 bases at V and 1 base at J; junction bases unmatched: 4. The CDR3 sequence: CASKRTGVNYGYTF. Here the CDR3 DNA reads TGTGCCAGCAAGAGGACAGGGGTTAACTATGGCTACACCTTC.

The genes are TRBV4-2 and TRBJ2-3, with D possibly being TRBD2 (6 bases). V was cut by 0 bases and J by 3 bases, with 19 bases left in between. Germline lookup yields CDR1 LGHNA and CDR2 YNFKEQ. The CDR3 has 18 residues. The CDR3 DNA is TGTGCCAGCAGCCAAGAGGGCGGGGCTATTGGCTGGACAGATACGCAGTATTTT. This codes for CASSQEGGAIGWTDTQYF.

This sequence joins TRBV2 and TRBJ1-6; no clear D gene. The germline V gene encodes CDR1 SNHLY and CDR2 FYNNEI. The CDR3 is 16 amino acids. Trimming took off 2 bases at V and 4 bases at J, with 12 bases between the two ends. The CDR3 region has the DNA TGTGCCAGCAGTGAAAAGCGGTCCTTTTATAATTCACCCCTCCACTTT. The encoded protein is CASSEKRSFYNSPLHF.

The rearrangement joins TRBV11-2 to TRBJ2-3, with 7 bases that match TRBD1. CDR3 length: 13 amino acids. The V gene's germline CDR1 is SGHAT and CDR2 FQNNGV. V shed 5 bases, J shed 9 bases, and the junction held 8 bases outside the gene matches. The CDR3, as DNA: TGTGCCAGCAGCCCAGATACAGGGGTCACGCAGTATTTT. Its protein product is CASSPDTGVTQYF. Combining the CDR3 with reference TRBV11-2 and TRBJ2-3 gives the whole variable domain EAGVAQSPRYKIIEKRQSVAFWCNPISGHATLYWYQQILGQGPKLLIQFQNNGVVDDSQLPKDRFSAERLKGVDSTLKIQPAKLEDSAVYLCASSPDTGVTQYFGPGTRLTVL.

The V gene is TRBV7-2, the J gene TRBJ2-7; unclear D gene. This CDR3 has 11 amino acids. V lost 5 bases to trimming and J lost 3 bases, with 5 bases between them. The germline V gene encodes CDR1 SGHTA and CDR2 FQGNSA. CDR3 nucleotides: TGTGCCAGCAGCCAGTTCTACGAGCAGTACTTC. Translating gives CASSQFYEQYF. Together with reference TRBV7-2 and TRBJ2-7, the CDR3 gives the full variable domain: GAGVSQSPSNKVTEKGKDVELRCDPISGHTALYWYRQSLGQGLEFLIYFQGNSAPDKSGLPSDRFSAERTGGSVSTLTIQRTQQEDSAVYLCASSQFYEQYFGPGTRLTVT.

This chain links TRBV2 with TRBJ1-3; D is possibly TRBD1 (6 bases). V lost 4 bases and J lost 7, with 17 bases in between. The V gene's germline CDR1 is SNHLY and CDR2 FYNNEI. The CDR3 contains 15 residues. The CDR3 nucleotides are TGTGCCAGCAGTGTTCGCCGGGACATACTCAACACCATATATTTT. Protein: CASSVRRDILNTIYF. The whole variable domain, remainder taken from reference TRBV2 and TRBJ1-3, is EPEVTQTPSHQVTQMGQEVILRCVPISNHLYFYWYRQILGQKVEFLVSFYNNEISEKSEIFDDQFSVERPDGSNFTLKIRSTKLEDSAMYFCASSVRRDILNTIYFGEGSWLTVV.

V and J are TRBV7-2 and TRBJ2-7; D possibly corresponds to TRBD2 (6 bases). Trimming took 1 base from V and 4 from J, leaving 14 bases between them. Germline assignment: CDR1 SGHTA and CDR2 FQGNSA. The CDR3 totals 15 residues. The CDR3 DNA is TGTGCCAGCAGCTTAGGAGACGGGGGATTGTACGAGCAGTACTTC. As protein: CASSLGDGGLYEQYF. Variable domain in full (rest from reference TRBV7-2 and TRBJ2-7): GAGVSQSPSNKVTEKGKDVELRCDPISGHTALYWYRQSLGQGLEFLIYFQGNSAPDKSGLPSDRFSAERTGGSVSTLTIQRTQQEDSAVYLCASSLGDGGLYEQYFGPGTRLTVT.

This rearrangement joins TRBV11-2 to TRBJ2-7; the D is unclear. V lost 0 bases and J 3 bases, leaving 9 bases between the germline ends. The CDR3 has 14 residues. Germline V gene data show CDR1 as SGHAT and CDR2 as FQNNGV. Here the CDR3 DNA reads TGTGCCAGCAGCTTAGAGCCATGGAGCTACGAGCAGTACTTC. Protein product: CASSLEPWSYEQYF.

The V and J genes are TRBV27 and TRBJ2-7; 11 nucleotides agree with TRBD2. The CDR3 length is 16 residues. Looked up from germline, CDR1 is MNHEY and CDR2 is SMNVEV (reference sequence). The V gene end was trimmed by 0 bases and the J gene end by 0 bases; junction bases not matched to a gene: 1. In DNA form, the CDR3 reads TGTGCCAGCAGTTTATCTCTAGCGGGAGGCTCCTACGAGCAGTACTTC. This gives the protein CASSLSLAGGSYEQYF.